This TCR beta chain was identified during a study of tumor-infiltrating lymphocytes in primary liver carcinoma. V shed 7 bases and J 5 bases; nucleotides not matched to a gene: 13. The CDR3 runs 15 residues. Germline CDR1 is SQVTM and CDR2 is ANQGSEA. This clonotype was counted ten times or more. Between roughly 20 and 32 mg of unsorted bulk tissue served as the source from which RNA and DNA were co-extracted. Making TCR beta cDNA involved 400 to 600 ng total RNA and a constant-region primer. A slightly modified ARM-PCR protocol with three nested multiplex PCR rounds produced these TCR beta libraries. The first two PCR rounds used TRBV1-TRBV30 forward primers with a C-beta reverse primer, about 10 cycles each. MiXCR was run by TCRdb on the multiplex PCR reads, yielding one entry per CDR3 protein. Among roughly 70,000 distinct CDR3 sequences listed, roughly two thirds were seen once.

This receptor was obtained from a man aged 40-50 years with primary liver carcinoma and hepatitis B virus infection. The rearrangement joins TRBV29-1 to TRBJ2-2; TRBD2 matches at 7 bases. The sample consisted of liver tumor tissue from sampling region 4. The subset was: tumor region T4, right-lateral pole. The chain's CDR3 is CSAAGTNGRTGELFF. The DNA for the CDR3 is TGCAGCGCGGCCGGGACTAACGGGAGAACCGGGGAGCTGTTTTTT.